This is a list of T cell receptor beta chains from one sample in a study of vaccination and CD4 T cells after COVID-19. These receptors' antigens are unknown. From the PCR reads, TCRdb called clonotypes with MiXCR, one entry per CDR3 protein. The sample lists roughly 17,000 distinct CDR3 sequences, less than 50% seen once, with roughly 6.1% in the top ten. Material: CD4+ T cells from blood, cultured in vitro, obtained before SARS-CoV-2 vaccination. The receptor set was obtained from a human donor who had recovered from COVID-19. The CDR3 runs from the conserved cysteine through the conserved F or W. D genes are given only for firm matches. Clone size is stated in some rows and not others, as once, few, many or a class when expanded.

size,J,D,V,DNA,CDR3
NA,TRBJ2-2,NA,TRBV10-3,TGTGCCATCAGTGAAGTTCAGGACAGACTTGGGACCGGGGAGCTGTTTTTT,CAISEVQDRLGTGELFF
few,TRBJ1-1,NA,TRBV6-1,TGTGCCAGCAGGGTGGCTTTCTTT,CASRVAFF
NA,TRBJ1-4,NA,TRBV4-1,TGCGCCAGCAGCCAAGTACTTACTCGGGACCTCGATGAAAAACTGTTTTTT,CASSQVLTRDLDEKLFF
few,TRBJ1-5,NA,TRBV6-1,TGTGCCAGCAATCCCGACAGCGATCAGCCCCAGCATTTT,CASNPDSDQPQHF
NA,TRBJ2-5,TRBD2,TRBV18,TGTGCCAGCTCACCGGTAGCGGGGTACCAAGAGACCCAGTACTTC,CASSPVAGYQETQYF
NA,TRBJ1-1,NA,TRBV19,TGTGCCAGTAGTATAGATCGATGGGGGGGGGTGAACACTGAAGCTTTCTTT,CASSIDRWGGVNTEAFF
NA,TRBJ1-5,TRBD1,TRBV7-2,TGTGCCAGCAGCTCCGGGACAGGGATATCGGAGCCCCAGCATTTT,CASSSGTGISEPQHF
few,TRBJ1-2,TRBD1,TRBV7-2,TGTGCCAGCAGCTTAGCGGCACTAGGACAGGGGCATGGCTACACCTTC,CASSLAALGQGHGYTF
NA,TRBJ2-3,NA,TRBV20-1,TGCAGTGCTATACCACTCACAGATACGCAGTATTTT,CSAIPLTDTQYF
NA,TRBJ2-1,TRBD2,TRBV4-1,TGCGCCAGCAGCCAAACATTAGCGGGAGTCAACAATGAGCAGTTCTTC,CASSQTLAGVNNEQFF
NA,TRBJ1-1,NA,TRBV4-3,TGCGCCAGCAGCCATCAACCTTTAGGCAGGGTGAACACTGAAGCTTTCTTT,CASSHQPLGRVNTEAFF
NA,TRBJ2-3,NA,TRBV20-1,TGCAGTGCTAGTTCCGCTCTCTACGATGGAGATACGCAGTATTTT,CSASSALYDGDTQYF
NA,TRBJ2-1,NA,TRBV6-1,TGTGCCAGCAGGGGGACATCGCCCTACAATGAGCAGTTCTTC,CASRGTSPYNEQFF
NA,TRBJ2-3,NA,TRBV7-2,TGTGCCAGCAGCCCGAGGCCGCATCGGATATACACAGATACGCAGTATTTT,CASSPRPHRIYTDTQYF
NA,TRBJ2-1,NA,TRBV6-1,TGTGCCAGCAGATCGAACCCCGGGGCGGGACTGAGCTCCTACAATGAGCAGTTCTTC,CASRSNPGAGLSSYNEQFF
NA,TRBJ2-7,TRBD1,TRBV7-9,TGTGCCAGCAGCACCCGACAGGGCTCCTACGAGCAGTACTTC,CASSTRQGSYEQYF
NA,TRBJ2-2,NA,TRBV9,TGTGCCAGCAGCCCTTCGAACACCGGGGAGCTGTTTTTT,CASSPSNTGELFF
NA,TRBJ2-7,TRBD2,TRBV6-5,TGTGCCAGCAGTTACTCGAAAACAGGACTAGCGGTTAGCTCCTACGAGCAGTACTTC,CASSYSKTGLAVSSYEQYF
few,TRBJ2-3,NA,TRBV7-2,TGTGCCAGCAGCTTACCGAGTACAGATACGCAGTATTTT,CASSLPSTDTQYF
NA,TRBJ1-2,NA,TRBV2,TGTGCCAGCAATCAGGATGGCTACACCTTC,CASNQDGYTF
NA,TRBJ1-4,NA,TRBV20-1,TGCAGTGCGGCCGACAGCAGCGAGAATGAAAAACTGTTTTTT,CSAADSSENEKLFF
NA,TRBJ2-5,NA,TRBV6-5,TGTGCCAGCAGTTACTCAACGGACAGAGGAGAGACCCAGTACTTC,CASSYSTDRGETQYF
NA,TRBJ1-6,NA,TRBV11-3,TGTGCCAGCAGCTTAACCAGGACCAATTCACCCCTCCACTTT,CASSLTRTNSPLHF
NA,TRBJ2-5,NA,TRBV19,TGTGCCAGTAGCCGGCCAGGGGAAATGGAGACCCAGTACTTC,CASSRPGEMETQYF
NA,TRBJ2-1,NA,TRBV7-3,TGTGCCAGCAGCTTAACGGGGTACAATGAGCAGTTCTTC,CASSLTGYNEQFF
NA,TRBJ1-1,NA,TRBV6-5,TGTGCCAGCAGTTACGGGAGGCGGATGAACACTGAAGCTTTCTTT,CASSYGRRMNTEAFF
few,TRBJ1-1,NA,TRBV27,TGTGCCAGCAGTTTGTCCGGTTCCGCGAACACTGAAGCTTTCTTT,CASSLSGSANTEAFF
NA,TRBJ2-1,NA,TRBV19,TGTGCCAGTAGTATAGATCAGGGGAGAGCCTACAATGAGCAGTTCTTC,CASSIDQGRAYNEQFF
once,TRBJ2-7,TRBD2,TRBV28,TGTGCCAGCAGTTTGGCTAGCGGGAGATACGAGCAGTACTTC,CASSLASGRYEQYF
NA,TRBJ1-5,NA,TRBV2,TGTGCCAGCAGTGATAGCAATCAGCCCCAGCATTTT,CASSDSNQPQHF
NA,TRBJ1-1,NA,TRBV27,TGTGCCAGCAGGTCCGGAGCGGCCACTGAAGCTTTCTTT,CASRSGAATEAFF
NA,TRBJ2-7,TRBD2,TRBV19,TGTGCCAGTAGTCCTGCTACTAGCGCGGACGAGCAGTACTTC,CASSPATSADEQYF
few,TRBJ2-5,TRBD2,TRBV24-1,TGTGCCACCAGTGATTTATCTGCTAGCGGAAGGGAGACCCAGTACTTC,CATSDLSASGRETQYF
few,TRBJ1-5,TRBD1,TRBV7-2,TGTGCCAGCAGCCCCGGGACAGGGCTTAGCAATCAGCCCCAGCATTTT,CASSPGTGLSNQPQHF
NA,TRBJ2-5,TRBD1,TRBV20-1,TGCAGTGCTAGAGGGGGACAGGGGAAGACGGAGACCCAGTACTTC,CSARGGQGKTETQYF